This T cell receptor (beta chain) comes out of a study of cytomegalovirus exposure and HLA in healthy donors (dated by TCRdb to 2016 to 2017). Describing the broader study: According to an earlier analysis of around 600 of the donors, 200 million or so T cells yielded some 110 million unique TCR beta sequences and about 300 Gb of sequence data. About 280 gigabases of sequencing data and around 88 million unique TCR sequences made up an early release that covered 640 HLA-typed donors. Of the 350 to 400 genotyped donors, 81% fell in the genetic ancestry cluster associated with self-reported Caucasian donors. The aim of the study was to test whether cataloging public T cell receptors could identify signatures of past pathogen exposure. The study used immunosequencing to profile the T cell repertoires of 600 to 850 subjects and linked those repertoires to cytomegalovirus serostatus. In addition to the first cohort of roughly 700 subjects, a separate validation cohort of 120 different subjects was used. To predict cytomegalovirus infection status, the study combined high-throughput TCR immunosequencing, statistical association of individual TCRs with disease status, and machine learning. A later analysis re-analyzed previously published TCR beta repertoires from 666 donors and added high-resolution HLA genotyping to study TCR occurrence patterns. Rather than drawing on any new phenotypic data, the later analysis identified candidate immune exposures from TCR beta sequences and the way those sequences occurred across donors. An earlier analysis of around 540 of the donors applied high-throughput TCR beta sequencing to assess whether each TCR beta V gene segment acted as functional or pseudogenic. Donor age, sex, ethnicity and CMV serostatus were collected together with the repertoire data. In a later genetic analysis, genome-wide SNP genotypes for about 55% of the roughly 700 donors were used, and that subset was treated as a discovery cohort. All discovery cohort repertoires had been generated using a single sequencing platform. HLA typing covered class I and class II loci at four-digit resolution. Typing coverage differed by locus: A, B, C, DRB1 and DQB1 were typed in roughly 629-630 donors, DQA1 in about 560, DPA1 in some 600, and DPB1 in 400 to 490. A handful of DR-DQ haplotypes were handled as single units for association and clustering because linkage in the cohort was strong. Across approximately 400 genotyped donors of the cohort, an average of about 240,000 unique TCR beta nucleotide sequences per donor were sequenced, and roughly 20% of those sequences were non-productive. Overall study outcomes, separate from this receptor: Because counts were too low, approximately 18 rarely observed V segments, including chromosome 9 orphons, were excluded from the earlier analysis of about 500 of the donors. Some IMGT-functional V segments, including TRBV6-2 and TRBV6-3, could not be told apart with the 87-base-pair reads, so those segments were excluded. According to a later analysis, most CMV-associated TCR beta chains appeared to be HLA-restricted, and the HLA associations seemed to be driven largely by CMV exposure. According to a later analysis, parvovirus B19, influenza, CMV and Epstein-Barr virus appeared linked to several top co-occurrence clusters. Specific HLA alleles were associated with 16,951 TCR beta sequences at a false discovery rate of 0.05 in a later analysis. HLA typing was unavailable for some donors at each locus, so association tests used only the typed subset. Strong co-occurrence of HLA alleles, especially DR and DQ, made assigning TCR associations to individual alleles difficult. An earlier analysis of some 590 of the donors showed that most TCR beta V segments appeared in productive rearrangements either about 87% or about 30% of the time, which broadly matched IMGT annotations. According to the authors, the approach could potentially be generalized to other disease states and immunological phenotypes. The study gave a list of 150 to 200 TCR beta chains associated with cytomegalovirus. Correlated functional status among segregating V segments might be attributable to linkage disequilibrium, but an unknown experimental factor could not be ruled out. For the cohort, immune exposure information was limited to CMV serostatus. According to a later analysis, TCR association rates differed among HLA loci, with DRB1 alleles showing the most associated TCRs and HLA-C alleles showing the fewest. A later genetic analysis reported fewer N-insertions in productive TCRs among donors in an Asian-associated ancestry cluster than the roughly 700-donor mean. The classifier was reported to diagnose cytomegalovirus status with high specificity and sensitivity in both the original and validation cohorts. A further reported finding was that TCR beta sequences accurately predicted the HLA-A and HLA-B alleles for most subjects in the first cohort. Three of the identified cytomegalovirus-associated TCR beta chains were confirmed in vitro to be specific for cytomegalovirus antigens. An association between a missense DCLRE1C variant and V-gene and J-gene trimming of TCR beta chains was found in a later genetic analysis and replicated in an independent cohort. A group of highly shared sequence variants was considered likely to be a technical artifact of the sequencing pipeline. The cohort was sequenced for TCR beta chains only, and without alpha or paired-chain data the features that could be detected were limited. Most TCR sequences were seen in very few donors, while some public TCRs were found in many individuals. The presence/absence analyses assumed that sequencing depth was roughly uniform across donors, and that assumption may not be true. A later analysis found that HLA-associated TCR beta chains were more clonally expanded and had lower generation probabilities than equally common non-associated chains.

The cohort comprised 670 or so healthy bone marrow donors. At the time of sampling, every cohort member was nominally healthy, though immune exposures that went unrecorded were likely present. The donor was CMV seronegative and belonged to the group of 352 seronegative cohort members. A peripheral blood sample was collected from each donor, and TCR beta sequencing was performed on peripheral blood mononuclear cells. The Qiagen DNeasy Blood Extraction Kit was used to extract genomic DNA from the blood cell samples. From a lookup of the germline V gene, CDR1 and CDR2 are SGHRS and YFSETQ. The CDR3, cysteine through phenylalanine, is 17 amino acids long. This entry keeps only the CDR3 DNA: 51 bases, framed from base 1. V lost 2 bases and J lost 4 bases, and the count of bases not matched to a germline gene is 6. As concerns this clone: There is no known antigen for this receptor. Per-nucleotide qualities are absent, and no much larger clonotype sits a single base away.

To prepare the library, the immunoSEQ multiplex PCR assay was applied. A mixture of 60 forward primers for TCR Vbeta segments and 13 reverse primers for TCR Jbeta segments was used in the multiplex PCR. The CDR3 region of rearranged TCR beta genes was amplified from genomic DNA by a multiplex PCR assay. On the Illumina HiSeq System, the amplified TCR beta libraries were sequenced as 87-base-pair reads. The paper's data handling went like this. Across the 500 to 750 repertoires, a later analysis counted roughly 84 million unique TCR beta chains, around 10 million of which were shared by at least two donors. A nearest-neighbor algorithm error-corrected the raw reads and collapsed the reads into unique sequences, merging closely related sequences to remove PCR and sequencing errors. CDR3 sequences were aligned to IMGT reference sequences to assign V, D and J gene segments. Each retained sequence needed at least a six-nucleotide match to both a V gene segment and a J gene segment. A rearrangement counted as productive if the CDR3 had no stop codons and remained in frame with V and J, and every other rearrangement counted as non-productive. Following IMGT convention, CDR3 was defined as the stretch from the second conserved V-encoded cysteine to the conserved J-encoded phenylalanine. The earlier analysis of 500 to 650 of the donors excluded any sequence lacking an unambiguous match to a single V gene segment. An earlier analysis of a few hundred of the donors called V segments functional above 56.7% productive rearrangements and segregating when the between-donor standard deviation exceeded 5%. A statistical classification framework was developed to diagnose cytomegalovirus status using the catalog of TCR beta chain sequences. V and J gene assignment, in a later analysis, came from comparing TCR nucleotide sequences with IMGT/GENE-DB human TR gene sequences. In a later analysis, CDR3 sequences and most-parsimonious VDJ recombination scenarios were assigned using the TCRdist pipeline. In a later analysis, every TCR beta chain was defined by the combination of its CDR3 amino acid sequence and its V-gene family, and reads without a unique V-gene family were dropped. A later analysis removed 550 to 650 highly shared, low-generation-probability nucleotide sequences to deal with suspected cross-contamination and a sequencing artifact. For each public chain, a later analysis derived a clonal expansion index from normalized ranks of inferred template counts within each repertoire. A later analysis computed generation probabilities with a VDJ recombination model fitted to out-of-frame rearrangements, and checked the results against IGoR. Hypergeometric tests were used in a later analysis to score TCR-TCR, TCR-HLA and TCR-CMV co-occurrence, with a repertoire-size bias correction applied to the TCR pairs. A later analysis estimated false discovery rates by permuting HLA or CMV assignments 20 times. In a later analysis, co-occurring TCRs were grouped using DBSCAN, with TCRdist sequence similarity added in when clustering inside HLA-allele-positive subsets. Repertoires with fewer than 30,000 or more than 120,000 public chains, plus five repertoires with anomalous nucleotide sharing, were excluded from co-occurrence clustering. TCRdb carries this immuneACCESS record with in-frame sequences only. Its versions omit some clonotypes, under half of them owing to an unresolved V gene in the studies checked, with the rest unexplained. V, J and clone size derive from that table, while D and trimming were established from the DNA sequence. In this sample the table shows 150,000 to 200,000 clones, under 90% of which occur a single time. The ten top clones hold 4% to 5% of the sample.

The sample comprised PBMCs. This TCR came from a man aged 30 to 45 in good health and CMV-seronegative. This sequence uses TRBV5-1 and TRBJ2-2, with 12 bases aligning to TRBD2. The nucleotide sequence is given as TGCGCCAGCAGCTTTCTAGCGGGGGGGCTGAGCACCGGGGAGCTGTTTTTT. Its protein is CASSFLAGGLSTGELFF.